Shown below are 6 T cell receptor beta chains from a single sample sequenced in a study of CD8 T cells in ankylosing spondylitis. Study-wide findings and caveats: Fewer than 10 highly homologous variants made up a TCR beta motif that seemed to typify ankylosing spondylitis blood.

TCRdb used MiXCR to reprocess the 5' RACE reads, holding one entry per CDR3 protein. The repertoire holds roughly 450,000 distinct CDR3 sequences, roughly 26% seen once, with roughly 0.8% in the top ten. These receptors have no known antigen. Sequencing was done on a sample of blood, either unsorted or a sorted T cell fraction (not recorded which). The receptors here all came from a male donor with ankylosing spondylitis.

This sequence joins TRBV5-1 and TRBJ1-6; 7 bases map to TRBD1. This CDR3 contains 16 residues. With V trimmed by 0 bases and J by 10 bases, 10 bases remained unmatched. In germline, CDR1 is SGHRS, CDR2 YFSETQ. CDR3 region: CASSLEGADLGSPLHF. Here the CDR3 DNA reads TGCGCCAGCAGCTTGGAGGGGGCGGATTTGGGATCACCCCTCCACTTT.

This clonotype turned up a few times. The chain couples TRBV11-2 to TRBJ1-3; D unclear. This CDR3 region has 13 residues. CDR1 SGHAT and CDR2 FQNNGV come from the germline V gene. V gave up 3 bases and J gave up 4 bases, with 7 bases separating them. In DNA, the CDR3 is TGTGCCAGCAGCTTCGAGACAGGAAACACCATATATTTT. It yields the protein CASSFETGNTIYF.

The chain couples TRBV6-6 to TRBJ2-1; D remains unclear. V was trimmed by 2 bases and J by 5 bases, leaving 7 bases between them. CDR1 is MNHNY and CDR2 is SVGAGI in the germline V gene (reference sequence). The CDR3 totals 13 residues. CDR3: CASSYDGNNEQFF. The CDR3 DNA sequence: TGTGCCAGCAGTTACGACGGCAACAATGAGCAGTTCTTC.

This clonotype was found a few times. V gene TRBV12-3 or TRBV12-4 combines with J gene TRBJ1-3; weak D call: TRBD1 (5 bases). The CDR3 covers 16 residues. Trimming shortened V by 6 bases and J by 2 bases, and 17 bases separated the two germline ends. CDR3: CASSPWGGAAGNTIYF. The CDR3 DNA reads TGTGCCAGCAGCCCCTGGGGAGGGGCAGCTGGAAACACCATATATTTT.

The rearrangement uses TRBV6-1 and TRBJ1-3, with TRBD1 as a possible D gene (6 bases). V was clipped by 6 bases and J by 0 bases, with 15 bases between them. The CDR3 contains 16 residues. The germline V gene encodes CDR1 MNHNS and CDR2 SASEGT. CDR3 DNA: TGTGCCAGCAGATCGCTGACAGGCAGCTCTGGAAACACCATATATTTT. Its protein is CASRSLTGSSGNTIYF.

The chain employs TRBV12-3 or TRBV12-4 and TRBJ2-1; possible D gene TRBD2, 6 bases. V was cut by 2 bases and J by 3 bases, with 14 bases left in between. This CDR3 region has 16 residues. CDR3 coding DNA: TGTGCCAGCAGTTTAATCTGGGGAGGCAGCTACAATGAGCAGTTCTTC. This gives the protein CASSLIWGGSYNEQFF.